This T cell receptor (beta chain) was recovered during a study of blood T cells in healthy people across ages. On the study more broadly: Capturing about one barcoded beta molecule per two T cells was achieved by template switching.

The authors ran a second PCR of about 7 to 11 cycles using a sample-barcoded 5' primer and a J-beta primer mix. The authors tagged each cDNA molecule using a template-switch adaptor with 12 random nucleotides. TCRdb reanalysed the 5' RACE reads using MiXCR and keeps one entry per CDR3 protein. The repertoire includes approximately 800,000 distinct CDR3 sequences, about 55% of them detected once, and approximately 40% sits in the top ten. Study-wide points: Higher diversity, along with more naive CD4+ cells, distinguished long-lived donors from aged donors.

Each sample gave at least 6.5 million isolated PBMCs. Worth noting for this clonotype: No antigen is known for it.

This receptor was obtained from a man older than 75 in good health. The sample taken for sequencing was blood.

This CDR3 is CSARYGGSETQYF. DNA of the CDR3: TGCAGTGCTAGATATGGTGGGTCGGAGACCCAGTACTTC. The chain combines TRBV20-1 with TRBJ2-5; no clear D gene. Between the trimmed V and J ends, which lost 2 bases and 5 bases, there was a span of 12 bases. CDR3 size: 13 residues. Per the germline V gene, CDR1 is DFQATT and CDR2 is SNEGSKA (reference sequence).